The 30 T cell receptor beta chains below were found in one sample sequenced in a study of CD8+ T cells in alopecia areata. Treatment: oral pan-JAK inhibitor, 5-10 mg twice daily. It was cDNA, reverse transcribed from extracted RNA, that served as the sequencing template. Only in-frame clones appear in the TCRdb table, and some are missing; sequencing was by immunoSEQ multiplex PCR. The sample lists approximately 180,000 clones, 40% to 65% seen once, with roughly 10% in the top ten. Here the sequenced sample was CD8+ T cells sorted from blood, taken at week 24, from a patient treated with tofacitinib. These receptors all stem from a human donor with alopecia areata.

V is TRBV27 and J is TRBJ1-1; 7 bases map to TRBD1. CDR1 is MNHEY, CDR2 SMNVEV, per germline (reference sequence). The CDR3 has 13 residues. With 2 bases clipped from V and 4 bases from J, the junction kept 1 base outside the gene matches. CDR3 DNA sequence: TGTGCCAGCAGTTTAACAGGGGTCACTGAAGCTTTCTTT. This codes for CASSLTGVTEAFF.

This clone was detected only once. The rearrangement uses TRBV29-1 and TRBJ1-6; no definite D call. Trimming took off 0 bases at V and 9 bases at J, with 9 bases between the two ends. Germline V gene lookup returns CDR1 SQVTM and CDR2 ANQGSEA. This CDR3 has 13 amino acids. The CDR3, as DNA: TGCAGCGTTGAAGATCCACTGGGTTCACCCCTCCACTTT. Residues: CSVEDPLGSPLHF.

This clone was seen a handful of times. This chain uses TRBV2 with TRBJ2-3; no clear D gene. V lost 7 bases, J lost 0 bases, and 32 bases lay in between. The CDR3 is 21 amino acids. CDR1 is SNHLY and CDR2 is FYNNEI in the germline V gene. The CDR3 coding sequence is TGTGCCAGCACCCCAGACCGGGCCGCTCTAAAAATACCAACTAGCACAGATACGCAGTATTTT. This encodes CASTPDRAALKIPTSTDTQYF.

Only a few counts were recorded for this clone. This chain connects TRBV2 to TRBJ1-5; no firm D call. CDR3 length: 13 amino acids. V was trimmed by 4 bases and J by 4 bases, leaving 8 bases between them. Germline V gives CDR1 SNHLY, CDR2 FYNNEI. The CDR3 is CASSAGPNQPQHF. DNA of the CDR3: TGTGCCAGCAGTGCTGGTCCTAATCAGCCCCAGCATTTT.

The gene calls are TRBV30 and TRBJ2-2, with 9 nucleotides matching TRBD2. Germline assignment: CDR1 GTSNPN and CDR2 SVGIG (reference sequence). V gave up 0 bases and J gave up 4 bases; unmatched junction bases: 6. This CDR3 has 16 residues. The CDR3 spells CAWSVVAGATTGELFF. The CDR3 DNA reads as TGTGCCTGGAGTGTAGTAGCGGGGGCAACCACCGGGGAGCTGTTTTTT.

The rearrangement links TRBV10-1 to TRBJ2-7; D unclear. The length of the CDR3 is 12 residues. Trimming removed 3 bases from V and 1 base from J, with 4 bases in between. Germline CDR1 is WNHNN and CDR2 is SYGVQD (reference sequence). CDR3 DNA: TGCGCCAGCAGTGATGGGTCCTACGAGCAGTACTTC. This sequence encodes CASSDGSYEQYF.

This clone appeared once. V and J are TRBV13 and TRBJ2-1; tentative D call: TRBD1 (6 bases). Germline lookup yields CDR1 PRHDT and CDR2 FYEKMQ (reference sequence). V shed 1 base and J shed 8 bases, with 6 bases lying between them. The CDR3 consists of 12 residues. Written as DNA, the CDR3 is TGTGCCAGCAGCTTAGACAGGGATGAGCAGTTCTTC. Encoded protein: CASSLDRDEQFF.

CDR3 residues: CASSRGTGAYEQYF. CDR3 nucleotide sequence: TGCGCCAGCAGCCGCGGGACAGGGGCCTACGAGCAGTACTTC. The rearrangement links TRBV4-3 to TRBJ2-7; 10 nucleotides match TRBD1. There are 14 residues in the CDR3. With V trimmed by 4 bases and J by 2 bases, 2 bases remained unmatched. Germline CDR1 and CDR2: LGHNA and YSLEER.

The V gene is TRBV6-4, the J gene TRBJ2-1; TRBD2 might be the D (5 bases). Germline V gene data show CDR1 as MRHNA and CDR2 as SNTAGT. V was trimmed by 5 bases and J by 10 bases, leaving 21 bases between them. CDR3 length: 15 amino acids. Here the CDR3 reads CASSPGAGLFREQFF. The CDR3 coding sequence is TGTGCCAGCAGTCCCGGCGCAGGACTCTTCAGGGAGCAGTTCTTC.

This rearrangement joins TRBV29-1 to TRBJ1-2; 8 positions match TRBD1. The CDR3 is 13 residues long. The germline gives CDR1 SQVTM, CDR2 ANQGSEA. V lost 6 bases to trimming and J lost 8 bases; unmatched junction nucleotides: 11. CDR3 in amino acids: CSVPVDRDEGYTF. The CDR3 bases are TGCAGCGTCCCCGTGGACAGGGATGAGGGCTACACCTTC.

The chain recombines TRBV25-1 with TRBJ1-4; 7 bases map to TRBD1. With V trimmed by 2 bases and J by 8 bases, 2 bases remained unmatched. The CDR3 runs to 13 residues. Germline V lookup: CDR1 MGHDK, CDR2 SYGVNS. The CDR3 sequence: CASSEIGGEKLFF. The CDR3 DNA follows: TGTGCCAGCAGTGAAATAGGGGGCGAAAAACTGTTTTTT.

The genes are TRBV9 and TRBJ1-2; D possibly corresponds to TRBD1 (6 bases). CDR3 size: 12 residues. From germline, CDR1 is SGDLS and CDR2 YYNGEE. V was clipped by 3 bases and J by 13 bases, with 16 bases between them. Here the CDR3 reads CASSAKGGYGTF. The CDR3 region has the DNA TGTGCCAGCAGCGCAAAGGGGGGATATGGCACCTTC.

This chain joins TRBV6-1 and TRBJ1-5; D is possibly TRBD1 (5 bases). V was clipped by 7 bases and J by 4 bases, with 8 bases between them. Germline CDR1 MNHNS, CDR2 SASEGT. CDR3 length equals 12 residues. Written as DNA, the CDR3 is TGTGCCAGCATGGGGGGGAATCAGCCCCAGCATTTT. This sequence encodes CASMGGNQPQHF.

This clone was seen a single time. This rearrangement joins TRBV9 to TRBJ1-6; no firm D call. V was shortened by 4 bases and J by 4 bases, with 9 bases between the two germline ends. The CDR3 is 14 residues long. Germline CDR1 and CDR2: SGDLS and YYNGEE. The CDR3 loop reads CASSTTPYNSPLHF. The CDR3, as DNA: TGTGCCAGCAGCACAACCCCATATAATTCACCCCTCCACTTT.

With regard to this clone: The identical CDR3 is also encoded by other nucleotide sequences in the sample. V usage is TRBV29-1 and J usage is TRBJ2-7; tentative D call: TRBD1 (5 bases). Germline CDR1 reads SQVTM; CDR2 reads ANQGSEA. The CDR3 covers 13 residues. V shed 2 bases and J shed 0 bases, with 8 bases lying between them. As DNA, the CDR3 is TGCAGCGTTGAAACAGGCAGCTCCTACGAGCAGTACTTC. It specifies CSVETGSSYEQYF.

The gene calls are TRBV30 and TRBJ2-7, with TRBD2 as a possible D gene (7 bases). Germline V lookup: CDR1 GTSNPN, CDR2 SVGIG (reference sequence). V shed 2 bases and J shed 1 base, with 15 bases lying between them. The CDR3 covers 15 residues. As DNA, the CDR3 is TGTGCCTGGAGTATCTGGGAGGGGGGATCCTACGAGCAGTACTTC. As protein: CAWSIWEGGSYEQYF.

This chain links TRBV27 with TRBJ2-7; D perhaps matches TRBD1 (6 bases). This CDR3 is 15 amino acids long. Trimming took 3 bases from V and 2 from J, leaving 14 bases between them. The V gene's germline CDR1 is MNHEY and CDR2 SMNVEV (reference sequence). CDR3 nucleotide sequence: TGTGCCAGCAGTTTCAATGGGGGCAGGGCCTACGAGCAGTACTTC. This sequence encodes CASSFNGGRAYEQYF.

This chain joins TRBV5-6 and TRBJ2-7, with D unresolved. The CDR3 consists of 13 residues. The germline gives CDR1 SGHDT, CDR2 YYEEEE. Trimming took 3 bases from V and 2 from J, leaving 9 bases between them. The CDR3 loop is CASSSGDPYEQYF. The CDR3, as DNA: TGTGCCAGCAGCTCCGGTGATCCCTACGAGCAGTACTTC.

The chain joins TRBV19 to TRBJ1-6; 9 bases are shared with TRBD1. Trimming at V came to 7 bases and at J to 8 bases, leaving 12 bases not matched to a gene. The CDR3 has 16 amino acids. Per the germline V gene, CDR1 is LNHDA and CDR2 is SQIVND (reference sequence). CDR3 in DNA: TGTGCCAGTACCGAACCAGACCGGGACAGGGATTCACCCCTCCACTTT. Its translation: CASTEPDRDRDSPLHF.

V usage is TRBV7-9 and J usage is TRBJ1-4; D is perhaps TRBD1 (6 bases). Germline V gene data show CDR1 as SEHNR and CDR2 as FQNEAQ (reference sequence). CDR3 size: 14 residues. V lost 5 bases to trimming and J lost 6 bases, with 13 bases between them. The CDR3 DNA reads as TGTGCCAGCAGCCCCGTCCGGACAGATGAAAAACTGTTTTTT. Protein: CASSPVRTDEKLFF.

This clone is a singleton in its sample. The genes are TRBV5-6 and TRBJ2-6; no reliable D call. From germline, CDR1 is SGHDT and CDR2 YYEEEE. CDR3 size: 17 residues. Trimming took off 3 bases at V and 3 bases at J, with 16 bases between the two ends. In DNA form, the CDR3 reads TGTGCCAGCAGCTCTGGAGTTGATAGACTTGGGGCCAACGTCCTGACTTTC. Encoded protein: CASSSGVDRLGANVLTF.

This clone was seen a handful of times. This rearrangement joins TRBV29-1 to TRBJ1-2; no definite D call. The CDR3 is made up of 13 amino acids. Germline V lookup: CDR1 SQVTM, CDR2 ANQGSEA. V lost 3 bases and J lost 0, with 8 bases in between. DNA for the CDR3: TGCAGCGTTGAGGGCAGACCTAACTATGGCTACACCTTC. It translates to CSVEGRPNYGYTF.

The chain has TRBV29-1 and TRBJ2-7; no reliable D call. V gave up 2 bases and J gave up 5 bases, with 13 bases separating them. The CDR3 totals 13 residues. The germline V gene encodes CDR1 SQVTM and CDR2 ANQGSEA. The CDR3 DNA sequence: TGCAGCGTTGAACGTGACGATGGAGACGAGCAGTACTTC. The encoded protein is CSVERDDGDEQYF.

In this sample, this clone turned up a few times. CDR3 protein: CASSLGQPEAFF. The DNA of the CDR3 is TGTGCCAGCAGCTTGGGACAGCCAGAAGCTTTCTTT. This chain connects TRBV6-6 to TRBJ1-1; TRBD1 aligns across 7 bases. V was clipped by 6 bases and J by 8 bases; unmatched bases: 6. This CDR3 spans 12 amino acids. Germline values: CDR1 MNHNY, CDR2 SVGAGI (reference sequence).

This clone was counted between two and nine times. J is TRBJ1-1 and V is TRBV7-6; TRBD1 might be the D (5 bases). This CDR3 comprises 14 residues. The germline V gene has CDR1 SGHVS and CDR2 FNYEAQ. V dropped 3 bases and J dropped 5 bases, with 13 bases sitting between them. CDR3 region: CASSFALTGTEAFF. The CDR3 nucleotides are TGTGCCAGCAGCTTCGCCCTAACAGGAACTGAAGCTTTCTTT.

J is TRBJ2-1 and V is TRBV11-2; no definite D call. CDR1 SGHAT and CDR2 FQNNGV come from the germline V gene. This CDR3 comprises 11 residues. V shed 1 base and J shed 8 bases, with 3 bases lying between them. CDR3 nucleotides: TGTGCCAGCAGCTTAGGATATGAGCAGTTCTTC. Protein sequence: CASSLGYEQFF.

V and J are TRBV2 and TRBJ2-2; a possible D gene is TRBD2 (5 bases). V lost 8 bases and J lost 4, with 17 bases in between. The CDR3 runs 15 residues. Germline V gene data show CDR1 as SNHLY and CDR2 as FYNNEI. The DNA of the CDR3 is TGTGCCAGCTTGCCTATGGCAGGAGGCACCGGGGAGCTGTTTTTT. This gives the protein CASLPMAGGTGELFF.

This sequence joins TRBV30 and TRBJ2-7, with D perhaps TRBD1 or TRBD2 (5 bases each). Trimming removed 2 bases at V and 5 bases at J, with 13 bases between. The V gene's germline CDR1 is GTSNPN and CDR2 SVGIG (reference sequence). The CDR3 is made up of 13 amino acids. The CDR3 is CAWSLGAADEQYF. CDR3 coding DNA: TGTGCCTGGAGTCTCGGGGCGGCCGACGAGCAGTACTTC. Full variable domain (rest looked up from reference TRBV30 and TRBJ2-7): SQTIHQWPATLVQPVGSPLSLECTVEGTSNPNLYWYRQAAGRGLQLLFYSVGIGQISSEVPQNLSASRPQDRQFILSSKKLLLSDSGFYLCAWSLGAADEQYFGPGTRLTVT.

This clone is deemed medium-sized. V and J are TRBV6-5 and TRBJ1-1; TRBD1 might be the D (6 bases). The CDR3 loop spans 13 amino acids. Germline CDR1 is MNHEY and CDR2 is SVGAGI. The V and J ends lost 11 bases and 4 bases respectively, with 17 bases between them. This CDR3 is CASGGGLGTEAFF. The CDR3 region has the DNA TGTGCCTCGGGCGGGGGGCTCGGCACTGAAGCTTTCTTT.

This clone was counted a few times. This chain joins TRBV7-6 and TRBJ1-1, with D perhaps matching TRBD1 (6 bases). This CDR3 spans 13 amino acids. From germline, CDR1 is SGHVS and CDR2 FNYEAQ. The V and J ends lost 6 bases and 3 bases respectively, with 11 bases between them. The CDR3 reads CASSEGGYTEAFF. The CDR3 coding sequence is TGTGCCAGCAGTGAGGGGGGATACACTGAAGCTTTCTTT.